This TCR beta chain stems from a study of cytomegalovirus exposure and HLA in healthy donors. In the study overall: Tens of millions of unique TCRs from HLA-typed donors made up an early data release.

As for this clone: Its antigen remains unidentified.

The PCR ran on 60 Vbeta and 13 Jbeta primers. Only in-frame clones appear in the TCRdb table, and some are missing; sequencing was by immunoSEQ multiplex PCR. This sample has fewer than 200,000 clones, with around 83% found just once. General observations from the study: Later analysis suggested links between common viral pathogens and several top significant clusters. Prior analysis indicated that the majority of TCR beta V segments exhibited productivity approximately 87% or approximately 30% of the time. Roughly even sequencing depth across donors was the assumption behind the presence/absence analyses.

The sample comprised PBMCs. The receptor's source is a woman between 18 and 29 years old in good health and CMV-seronegative.

DNA for the CDR3: TGTGCCAGCAGGCCGGGACAGGGTACAGAGACCCAGTACTTC. Translation: CASRPGQGTETQYF. This chain links TRBV6-1 with TRBJ2-5; 9 positions match TRBD1. The germline gives CDR1 MNHNS, CDR2 SASEGT. CDR3 length: 14 amino acids. Unmatched junction bases numbered 6, after V lost 6 bases and J lost 4 bases.